This T cell receptor (beta chain) comes out of a study of CD8 T cells in Susac syndrome. Trimming removed 5 bases from V and 2 bases from J, with 15 bases in between. The CDR3 totals 15 residues. CDR1 is KGHSH and CDR2 is LQKENI in the germline V gene. RNA amounts of about 0.5 to 1 ug underwent reverse transcription with random hexamers. One entry per CDR3 protein results from TCRdb running MiXCR on the immunoSEQ multiplex PCR reads. The sample has 250,000 to 350,000 distinct CDR3 sequences, about 90% seen once. The chain is built from TRBV18 and TRBJ1-1, with D possibly TRBD1 on 5 matching bases. Sequencing was performed on CD4+ T cells from PBMCs. The receptor was derived from a human donor with multiple sclerosis. CDR3 coding DNA: TGTGCCAGCTCATACGTTGGGGCGGCAAACACTGAAGCTTTCTTT. It specifies CASSYVGAANTEAFF.